Listed here are 2 T cell receptor beta chains from one sample, sequenced in a study of cytomegalovirus exposure and HLA in healthy donors. The PCR was carried out with 60 Vbeta primers and 13 Jbeta primers. TCRdb's table, derived via immunoSEQ multiplex PCR, lists solely in-frame clones and lacks some. The sample carries about 67,000 clones, approximately 71% recorded once. Material: PBMCs. Receptors originate from a man aged 60-69 years in good health and CMV-seropositive.

The chain couples TRBV4-2 to TRBJ2-7; 8 nucleotides line up with TRBD1. This CDR3 comprises 17 residues. Germline CDR1 and CDR2: LGHNA and YNFKEQ. J gave up 1 base and V 0 bases, and 8 bases lay outside the gene matches. In nucleotides, the CDR3 is TGTGCCAGCAGCCAAGATTTGCTTAGGGACAGGTCCTACGAGCAGTACTTC. Translating gives CASSQDLLRDRSYEQYF.

This rearrangement joins TRBV5-4 to TRBJ1-1, with a tentative D call TRBD1 (5 bases). Trimming stripped 4 bases from V and 4 bases from J, with 29 bases between. In germline, CDR1 is SGHNT, CDR2 YYREEE (reference sequence). The CDR3 contains 19 residues. CDR3 sequence (DNA): TGTGCCAGCAGCCCGGGGGGAGGGTTTGGGCTTTCTCTGGGCACTGAAGCTTTCTTT. This translates into CASSPGGGFGLSLGTEAFF.